These 17 T cell receptor beta chains originate from one sample sequenced in a study of blood T cell repertoires in COVID-19. Profiling relied on immunoSEQ multiplex PCR, and the TCRdb table lists in-frame clones only, not all of them. The sample contains about 250,000 clones, 88% of which appear only once. The specimen was PBMCs or T cells enriched from blood (not recorded which). Every receptor here comes from a woman aged 45-65 years who had recovered from COVID-19.

This chain connects TRBV7-2 to TRBJ1-2; 9 bases align to TRBD1. J was trimmed by 7 bases and V by 0 bases; bases with no gene match: 15. There are 18 residues in the CDR3. Germline V gives CDR1 SGHTA, CDR2 FQGNSA. CDR3 coding DNA: TGTGCCAGCAGCTTAGCCACAGGGGGCTGGTTAAATACGATTGGCTACACCTTC. It encodes CASSLATGGWLNTIGYTF.

The CDR3 coding sequence is TGTGCCAGCAGCTTAATAGGTCGGCAGGCGACCGAAAAACTGTTTTTT. Its translation is CASSLIGRQATEKLFF. The V call is TRBV7-8, the J call TRBJ1-4, with D hard to call. Trimming removed 2 bases from V and 8 bases from J, with 18 bases in between. CDR1 and CDR2 (germline): SGHVS, FQNEAQ. CDR3 length: 16 amino acids. The whole variable domain, filled in from reference TRBV7-8 and TRBJ1-4, reads GAGVSQSPRYKVAKRGQDVALRCDPISGHVSLFWYQQALGQGPEFLTYFQNEAQLDKSGLPSDRFFAERPEGSVSTLKIQRTQQEDSAVYLCASSLIGRQATEKLFFGSGTQLSVL.

The chain combines TRBV30 with TRBJ1-6; TRBD1 agrees at 9 bases. The CDR3 runs 16 residues. Germline V gene sequence: CDR1 GTSNPN, CDR2 SVGIG (reference sequence). The CDR3 protein is CAYDRGRVSNNSPLHF. The CDR3 nucleotides are TGTGCTTACGACAGGGGGAGGGTCAGTAATAATTCACCCCTCCACTTT.

The CDR3 DNA follows: TGTGCCAGCAGCGTAGCTGAAGGGGGTCGCACAGATACGCAGTATTTT. This sequence encodes CASSVAEGGRTDTQYF. The rearrangement uses TRBV9 and TRBJ2-3; weak D call: TRBD1 (6 bases). The germline CDR1 and CDR2 sequences are SGDLS and YYNGEE. This CDR3 is 16 amino acids long. V was shortened by 0 bases and J by 1 base, with 12 bases between the two germline ends.

This clone was observed once. The chain is built from TRBV7-2 and TRBJ1-1; TRBD1 aligns across 7 bases. The trim removed 1 base at V and 5 bases at J, leaving 4 bases unmatched. Germline CDR1 reads SGHTA; CDR2 reads FQGNSA. The CDR3 is 14 amino acids. CDR3 bases: TGTGCCAGCAGCTTAGTACAGGGGAGTACTGAAGCTTTCTTT. Residues: CASSLVQGSTEAFF.

The CDR3 sequence is CASSQLKLAGTANTGELFF. The CDR3 nucleotides read TGTGCCAGCAGTCAATTAAAACTAGCGGGCACTGCGAACACCGGGGAGCTGTTTTTT. The chain links TRBV28 to TRBJ2-2; TRBD2 matches 9 bases. With 5 bases clipped from V and 0 bases from J, the junction kept 13 bases outside the gene matches. Germline CDR1 is MDHEN and CDR2 is SYDVKM. This CDR3 has 19 residues.

A few counts support this clone. This chain connects TRBV18 to TRBJ1-1; D is ambiguous. CDR3 size: 15 residues. CDR1 is KGHSH and CDR2 is LQKENI in the germline V gene. V was clipped by 3 bases and J by 1 base, with 12 bases between them. DNA for the CDR3: TGTGCCAGCTCACCCTCGTGGGCCCAGAACACTGAAGCTTTCTTT. It translates to CASSPSWAQNTEAFF. The full variable domain, with the rest looked up from reference TRBV18 and TRBJ1-1, is NAGVMQNPRHLVRRRGQEARLRCSPMKGHSHVYWYRQLPEEGLKFMVYLQKENIIDESGMPKERFSAEFPKEGPSILRIQQVVRGDSAAYFCASSPSWAQNTEAFFGQGTRLTVV.

The chain has TRBV4-3 and TRBJ2-3, with 9 bases fitting TRBD2. The CDR3 is made up of 15 amino acids. Trimming cost V 4 bases and J 0 bases; bases outside gene matches: 2. The V gene's germline CDR1 is LGHNA and CDR2 YSLEER. Written as DNA, the CDR3 is TGCGCCAGCAGCCGTAGCGGGGGCAGCACAGATACGCAGTATTTT. Amino acids: CASSRSGGSTDTQYF.

This chain joins TRBV28 and TRBJ2-7, with 10 bases lining up with TRBD2. The V and J ends lost 4 bases and 6 bases, in that order; junction bases with no gene match: 15. CDR3 length equals 17 residues. Germline loops: CDR1 MDHEN, CDR2 SYDVKM. CDR3 in DNA: TGTGCCAGCAGTTCCCTCCTCCCACTAGCGGGAATTCGCGAGCAGTACTTC. It translates to CASSSLLPLAGIREQYF.

The chain combines TRBV18 with TRBJ2-7, with 10 bases that match TRBD2. V lost 5 bases, J lost 6 bases, and 13 bases stayed unmatched. This CDR3 is 16 amino acids long. Germline values: CDR1 KGHSH, CDR2 LQKENI. CDR3 coding DNA: TGTGCCAGCTCAGCATCCGGGCTAGCGGGAGCCGGCGAGCAGTACTTC. Amino acids: CASSASGLAGAGEQYF.

The rearrangement uses TRBV3-1 (or the pseudogene TRBV3-2) and TRBJ1-5; perhaps TRBD1 as D (5 bases). This CDR3 contains 15 residues. With 4 bases removed from V and 0 bases from J, the gap between germline ends came to 10 bases. Germline V lookup: CDR1 LGHDT, CDR2 YNNKEL (reference sequence). CDR3 sequence (DNA): TGTGCCAGCAGCCCGACAGAGTATAGCAATCAGCCCCAGCATTTT. Translating it yields CASSPTEYSNQPQHF.

This chain connects TRBV28 to TRBJ1-6, with TRBD1 identical over 11 bases. Germline CDR1 reads MDHEN; CDR2 reads SYDVKM. The trim removed 1 base at V and 14 bases at J, leaving 10 bases unmatched. The CDR3 has 16 amino acids. This CDR3 is CASSLYGTGGSGALHF. CDR3 DNA sequence: TGTGCCAGCAGTTTATACGGGACAGGGGGATCTGGGGCCCTCCACTTT.

The V call is TRBV7-8, the J call TRBJ2-7; TRBD1 is a possible D gene (6 bases). The CDR3 spans 14 residues. Germline V gene data show CDR1 as SGHVS and CDR2 as FQNEAQ. Trimming removed 3 bases at V and 4 bases at J, with 13 bases between. CDR3 DNA sequence: TGTGCCAGCAGCTTTAGCCAGGGGTTTTACGAGCAGTACTTC. Residues: CASSFSQGFYEQYF.

This sequence joins TRBV7-2 and TRBJ2-2, with D uncertain. Germline V CDR1 and CDR2: SGHTA, FQGNSA. The CDR3 consists of 12 residues. V was shortened by 3 bases and J by 3 bases, with 2 bases between the two germline ends. The CDR3 DNA reads as TGTGCCAGCAGCTTCTACACCGGGGAGCTGTTTTTT. This sequence encodes CASSFYTGELFF.

This chain connects TRBV12-1 to TRBJ1-5; no check of the table's D call, TRBD1, against the DNA was made. TRBV12-1 is noted as a pseudogene. The CDR3 contains 20 residues. CDR3 coding DNA: TGTGCCAGCAGCGCGCGTGTTCGGGACAGGGTTCGCTCGAGCAATCAGCCCCAGCATTTT. It codes for CASSARVRDRVRSSNQPQHF.

Only one count was recorded for this clone. The CDR3 here is CAWNRRKGATFDNSPLHF. The CDR3 DNA sequence: TGTGCCTGGAATAGAAGGAAAGGAGCGACTTTCGATAATTCACCCCTCCACTTT. This chain links TRBV30 with TRBJ1-6; D is undetermined. CDR1 is GTSNPN and CDR2 is SVGIG in the germline V gene (reference sequence). The CDR3 consists of 18 residues. V was cut by 4 bases and J by 5 bases, with 24 bases left in between.

The CDR3 DNA sequence: TGCGCCAGCAGCTTGGATTTCAGTCCCAATCTGAATGAAAAACTGTTTTTT. The encoded protein is CASSLDFSPNLNEKLFF. The V and J genes are TRBV5-1 and TRBJ1-4; D call uncertain. Germline V gene sequence: CDR1 SGHRS, CDR2 YFSETQ. The CDR3 has 17 amino acids. The germline V and J ends were trimmed by 0 bases and 5 bases, with 17 bases remaining between them.